The present T cell receptor beta chain was sequenced within a study of OX40 agonist ivuxolimab in advanced cancers. This clone came up once. V dropped 4 bases and J dropped 0; count of bases not matched to a gene: 5. Germline V gene sequence: CDR1 SGHTA, CDR2 FQGTGA. This CDR3 is built from 15 residues. This table comes from immunoSEQ multiplex PCR, and its TCRdb copy is limited to in-frame clones, with some not included. The sample lists 50,000 to 70,000 clones; about 93% were seen once. This TCR derives from an adult with an advanced solid tumor such as melanoma, head and neck, liver or kidney cancer. This chain uses TRBV7-3 with TRBJ2-7, with TRBD2 matching over 8 bases. Sequenced material: CD4+ or CD8+ T cells sorted from blood, taken in a trial of the OX40 agonist ivuxolimab. The CDR3 nucleotides are TGTGCCAGCAGCTCCCTAGCGGGTTTCTCCTACGAGCAGTACTTC. This encodes CASSSLAGFSYEQYF.